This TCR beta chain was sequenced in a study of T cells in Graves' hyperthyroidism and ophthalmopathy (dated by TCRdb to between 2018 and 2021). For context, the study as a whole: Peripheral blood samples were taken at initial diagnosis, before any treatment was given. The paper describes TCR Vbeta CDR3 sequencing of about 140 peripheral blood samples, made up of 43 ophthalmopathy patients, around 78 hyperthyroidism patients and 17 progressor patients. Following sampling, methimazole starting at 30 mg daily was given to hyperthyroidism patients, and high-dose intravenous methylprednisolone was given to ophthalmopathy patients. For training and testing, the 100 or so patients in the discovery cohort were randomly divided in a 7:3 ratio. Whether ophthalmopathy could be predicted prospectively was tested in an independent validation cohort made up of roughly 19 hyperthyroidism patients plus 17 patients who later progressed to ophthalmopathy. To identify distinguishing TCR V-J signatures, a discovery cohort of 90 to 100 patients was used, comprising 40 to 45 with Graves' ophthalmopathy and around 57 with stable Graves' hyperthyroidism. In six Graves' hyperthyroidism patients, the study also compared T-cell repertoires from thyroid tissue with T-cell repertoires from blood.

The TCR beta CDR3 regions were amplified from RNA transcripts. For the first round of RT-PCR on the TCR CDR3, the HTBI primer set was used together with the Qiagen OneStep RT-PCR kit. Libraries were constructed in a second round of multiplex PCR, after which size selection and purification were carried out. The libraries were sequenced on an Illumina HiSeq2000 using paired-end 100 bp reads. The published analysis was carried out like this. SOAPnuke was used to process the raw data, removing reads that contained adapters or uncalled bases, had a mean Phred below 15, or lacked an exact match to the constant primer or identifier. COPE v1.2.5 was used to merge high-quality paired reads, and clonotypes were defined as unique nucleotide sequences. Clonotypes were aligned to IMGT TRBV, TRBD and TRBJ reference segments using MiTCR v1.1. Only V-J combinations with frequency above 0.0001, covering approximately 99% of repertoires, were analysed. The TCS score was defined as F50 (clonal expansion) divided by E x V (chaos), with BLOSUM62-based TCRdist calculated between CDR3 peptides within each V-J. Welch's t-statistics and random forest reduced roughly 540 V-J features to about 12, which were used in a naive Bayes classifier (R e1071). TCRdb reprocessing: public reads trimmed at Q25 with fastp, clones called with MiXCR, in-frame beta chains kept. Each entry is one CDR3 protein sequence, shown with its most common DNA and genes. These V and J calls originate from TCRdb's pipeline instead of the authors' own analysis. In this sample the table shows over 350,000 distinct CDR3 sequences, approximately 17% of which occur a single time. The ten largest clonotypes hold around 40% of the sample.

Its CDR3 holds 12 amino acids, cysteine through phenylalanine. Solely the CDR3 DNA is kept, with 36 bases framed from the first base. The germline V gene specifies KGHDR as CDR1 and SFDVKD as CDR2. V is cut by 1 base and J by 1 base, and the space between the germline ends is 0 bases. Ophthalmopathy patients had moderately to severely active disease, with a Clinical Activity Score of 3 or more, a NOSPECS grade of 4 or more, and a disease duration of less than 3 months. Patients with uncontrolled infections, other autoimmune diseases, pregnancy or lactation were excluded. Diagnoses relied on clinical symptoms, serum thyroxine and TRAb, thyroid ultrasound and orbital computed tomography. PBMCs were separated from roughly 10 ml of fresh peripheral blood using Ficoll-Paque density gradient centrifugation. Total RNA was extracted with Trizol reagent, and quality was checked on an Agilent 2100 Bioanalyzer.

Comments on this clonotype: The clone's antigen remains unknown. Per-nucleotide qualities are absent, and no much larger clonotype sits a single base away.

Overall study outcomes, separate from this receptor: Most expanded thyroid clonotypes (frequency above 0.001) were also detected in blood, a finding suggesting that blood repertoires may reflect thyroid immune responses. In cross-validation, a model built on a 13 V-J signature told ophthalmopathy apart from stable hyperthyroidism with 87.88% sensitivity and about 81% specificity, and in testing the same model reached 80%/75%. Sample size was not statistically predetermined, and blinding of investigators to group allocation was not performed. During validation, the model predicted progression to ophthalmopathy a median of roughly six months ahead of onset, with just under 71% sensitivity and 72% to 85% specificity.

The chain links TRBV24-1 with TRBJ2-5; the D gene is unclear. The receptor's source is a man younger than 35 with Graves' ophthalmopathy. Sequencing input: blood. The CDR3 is CATSDFQETQYF. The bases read TGTGCCACCAGTGATTTCCAAGAGACCCAGTACTTC.